The clone carrying this TCR beta chain was counted once. The antigen is not known. Some clones are missing from TCRdb's copy, which holds only in-frame ones; the method was immunoSEQ multiplex PCR. The profile covers some 130,000 clones, with around nine tenths appearing a single time and about 6% taken by the ten largest. This entry comes from a study of T cell responses to AZD1222 COVID-19 vaccine. Germline assignment: CDR1 MGHRA and CDR2 YSYEKL. The CDR3 runs 21 residues. Trimming cost V 0 bases and J 0 bases; bases outside gene matches: 13. Points from the study as a whole: Two doses of AZD1222 preceded a rise in Spike-specific TCR breadth and depth. Only after the peak T cell response were repertoires sampled. The sample set comprised mostly white British donors with more females, and clonal diversity was possibly underestimated.

Sequencing used peripheral blood, obtained on day 0 of AZD1222 vaccination. The source is an adult in good health. The chain employs TRBV4-1 and TRBJ2-1, with TRBD2 matching over 11 bases. The CDR3 protein is CASSQERLAGGLPSSYNEQFF. The DNA of the CDR3 is TGCGCCAGCAGCCAAGAAAGGCTAGCGGGGGGCCTTCCGAGCTCCTACAATGAGCAGTTCTTC.